The rows below give T cell receptor beta chains drawn from one sample of a study of blood T cell repertoires in COVID-19. TCRdb's table, derived via immunoSEQ multiplex PCR, lists solely in-frame clones and lacks some. The data show over 55,000 clones, approximately 88% seen once. Sequenced: peripheral blood. The receptors were sampled from a human donor in a cohort sampled during active COVID-19. Each CDR3 is given with its conserved first and last residue. A D gene is named only where the DNA matches it firmly. Rows may omit the clone size; those that give it use once, few, many or a size class.

v_call,clone_size,d_call,j_call,cdr3_aa,cdr3_nt
TRBV9,-,-,TRBJ2-7,CASSAHGQTDYEQYF,TGTGCCAGCAGCGCACACGGACAGACAGACTACGAGCAGTACTTC
TRBV6-5,-,-,TRBJ2-7,CASSYGQPYEQYF,TGTGCCAGCAGTTACGGGCAGCCCTACGAGCAGTACTTC
TRBV5-1,-,-,TRBJ2-6,CASSLGSSGANVLTF,TGCGCCAGCAGCTTGGGCAGCTCTGGGGCCAACGTCCTGACTTTC
TRBV29-1,few,-,TRBJ2-2,CSVAGAGKTGELFF,TGCAGCGTTGCGGGTGCGGGAAAGACCGGGGAGCTGTTTTTT
TRBV19,-,TRBD1,TRBJ1-1,CASSMGQGVTEAFF,TGTGCCAGTAGTATGGGACAGGGAGTCACTGAAGCTTTCTTT
TRBV7-9,-,-,TRBJ1-3,CASSLGAGGSGNTIYF,TGTGCCAGCAGCTTAGGGGCAGGAGGCTCTGGAAACACCATATATTTT
TRBV19,-,-,TRBJ2-7,CASSKGERGYEQYF,TGTGCCAGTAGTAAGGGGGAACGCGGCTACGAGCAGTACTTC
TRBV11-2,-,-,TRBJ2-1,CASSQRFSGASNNEQFF,TGTGCCAGCAGCCAACGTTTTTCTGGGGCGTCAAACAATGAGCAGTTCTTC
TRBV25-1,-,TRBD2,TRBJ2-5,CASSGPPRLAGVQETQYF,TGTGCCAGCAGTGGCCCACCCCGACTAGCGGGAGTGCAAGAGACCCAGTACTTC
TRBV7-2,-,TRBD2,TRBJ2-7,CASSLPRTSGGPSEQYF,TGTGCCAGCAGCTTACCAAGGACTAGCGGGGGGCCGTCCGAGCAGTACTTC
TRBV5-1,-,-,TRBJ1-1,CASSLAAWTMNTEAFF,TGCGCCAGCAGCTTGGCGGCCTGGACTATGAACACTGAAGCTTTCTTT